This T cell receptor beta chain was found in a study of cytomegalovirus exposure and HLA in healthy donors. General study results and limits: The authors enumerated 180 or so TCR beta chains as linked to cytomegalovirus. Links to common viral pathogens appeared, in a later analysis, for several of the most significant clusters.

With respect to this clone: What it recognizes is unknown.

Primers for the PCR totalled 60 Vbeta and 13 Jbeta. The assay was immunoSEQ multiplex PCR, and TCRdb's table has in-frame clones only and misses some. The table shows 150,000 to 200,000 clones, with 75% to 85% occurring only once. The CDR3 totals 19 residues. From germline, CDR1 is SGHVS and CDR2 FNYEAQ. Trimming at V came to 4 bases and at J to 0 bases, leaving 15 bases not matched to a gene. The source of this sequence is a man younger than 45 in good health and CMV-seropositive. Material: PBMCs. The chain uses TRBV7-6 and TRBJ2-1, with 7 bases matching TRBD2. In DNA form, the CDR3 reads TGTGCCAGCAGCTCCGCCGCTTTGGGGGGGGTTAGCTCCTACAATGAGCAGTTCTTC. It is translated as CASSSAALGGVSSYNEQFF.